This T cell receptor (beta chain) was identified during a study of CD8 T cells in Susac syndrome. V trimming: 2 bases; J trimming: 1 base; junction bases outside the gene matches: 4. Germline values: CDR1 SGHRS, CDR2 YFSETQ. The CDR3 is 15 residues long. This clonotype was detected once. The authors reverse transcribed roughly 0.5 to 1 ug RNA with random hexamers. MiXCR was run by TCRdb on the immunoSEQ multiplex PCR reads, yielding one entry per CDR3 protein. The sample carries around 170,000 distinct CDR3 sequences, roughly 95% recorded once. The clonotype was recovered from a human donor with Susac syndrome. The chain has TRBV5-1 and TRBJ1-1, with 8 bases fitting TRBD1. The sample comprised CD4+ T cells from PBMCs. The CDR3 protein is CASSFVGTGNTEAFF. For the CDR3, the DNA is TGCGCCAGCAGCTTTGTAGGGACAGGGAACACTGAAGCTTTCTTT. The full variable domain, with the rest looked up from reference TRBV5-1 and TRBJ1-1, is KAGVTQTPRYLIKTRGQQVTLSCSPISGHRSVSWYQQTPGQGLQFLFEYFSETQRNKGNFPGRFSGRQFSNSRSEMNVSTLELGDSALYLCASSFVGTGNTEAFFGQGTRLTVV.